This T cell receptor beta chain appears in the sequencing data of a study of beta chain features in type 1 diabetes. General study results and limits: For patients and controls alike, PCR might favor shorter templates to the same degree.

This clone was picked up a small number of times. Its cognate antigen is unknown. This sample includes further DNA sequences coding for the same CDR3. Expressed TCRB transcripts got sequenced, as all isolated RNA was reverse transcribed. Assay used: immunoSEQ multiplex PCR; TCRdb lists only in-frame clones, some missing. The sample has over 300,000 clones, around 7.6% seen once. Germline V lookup: CDR1 SQVTM, CDR2 ANQGSEA. CDR3 length equals 14 residues. Trimming cost V 5 bases and J 0 bases; bases outside gene matches: 7. This chain uses TRBV29-1 with TRBJ2-7, with 7 bases that match TRBD2. This TCR was sampled from a woman younger than 30 in good health. Sequenced sample: central memory CD4+ T cells from blood. CDR3 protein: CSVRTSASSYEQYF. Written as DNA, the CDR3 is TGCAGCGTTCGTACTAGCGCCAGCTCCTACGAGCAGTACTTC.